Here is one T cell receptor (beta chain) with its context. These data come from a study of blood T cell repertoires in COVID-19. Study-wide context: Samples taken during acute and convalescent COVID-19 were collected in the United States, Italy and Spain. The cDNA or gDNA used as material had been derived from T cells, B-cell-depleted T cells, or PBMCs.

Under the authors' procedure: Nucleated cell counts were estimated from reference gene primer amplification. TCRdb's table, derived via immunoSEQ multiplex PCR, lists solely in-frame clones and lacks some. V, J and clone size derive from that table, while D and trimming were established from the DNA sequence. The data show about 140,000 clones, over 75% seen once. The clonotype comes from a woman between 45 and 65 years old with acute or convalescent COVID-19. Sequenced: peripheral blood.

CDR3 protein: CASSPGTGGVNEQFF. The CDR3 DNA sequence: TGCGCCAGCAGCCCAGGGACAGGAGGAGTGAATGAGCAGTTCTTC. J is TRBJ2-1 and V is TRBV4-3; 8 bases line up with TRBD1. The germline V gene encodes CDR1 LGHNA and CDR2 YSLEER. With 4 bases clipped from V and 7 bases from J, the junction kept 9 bases outside the gene matches. The CDR3 has 15 residues.